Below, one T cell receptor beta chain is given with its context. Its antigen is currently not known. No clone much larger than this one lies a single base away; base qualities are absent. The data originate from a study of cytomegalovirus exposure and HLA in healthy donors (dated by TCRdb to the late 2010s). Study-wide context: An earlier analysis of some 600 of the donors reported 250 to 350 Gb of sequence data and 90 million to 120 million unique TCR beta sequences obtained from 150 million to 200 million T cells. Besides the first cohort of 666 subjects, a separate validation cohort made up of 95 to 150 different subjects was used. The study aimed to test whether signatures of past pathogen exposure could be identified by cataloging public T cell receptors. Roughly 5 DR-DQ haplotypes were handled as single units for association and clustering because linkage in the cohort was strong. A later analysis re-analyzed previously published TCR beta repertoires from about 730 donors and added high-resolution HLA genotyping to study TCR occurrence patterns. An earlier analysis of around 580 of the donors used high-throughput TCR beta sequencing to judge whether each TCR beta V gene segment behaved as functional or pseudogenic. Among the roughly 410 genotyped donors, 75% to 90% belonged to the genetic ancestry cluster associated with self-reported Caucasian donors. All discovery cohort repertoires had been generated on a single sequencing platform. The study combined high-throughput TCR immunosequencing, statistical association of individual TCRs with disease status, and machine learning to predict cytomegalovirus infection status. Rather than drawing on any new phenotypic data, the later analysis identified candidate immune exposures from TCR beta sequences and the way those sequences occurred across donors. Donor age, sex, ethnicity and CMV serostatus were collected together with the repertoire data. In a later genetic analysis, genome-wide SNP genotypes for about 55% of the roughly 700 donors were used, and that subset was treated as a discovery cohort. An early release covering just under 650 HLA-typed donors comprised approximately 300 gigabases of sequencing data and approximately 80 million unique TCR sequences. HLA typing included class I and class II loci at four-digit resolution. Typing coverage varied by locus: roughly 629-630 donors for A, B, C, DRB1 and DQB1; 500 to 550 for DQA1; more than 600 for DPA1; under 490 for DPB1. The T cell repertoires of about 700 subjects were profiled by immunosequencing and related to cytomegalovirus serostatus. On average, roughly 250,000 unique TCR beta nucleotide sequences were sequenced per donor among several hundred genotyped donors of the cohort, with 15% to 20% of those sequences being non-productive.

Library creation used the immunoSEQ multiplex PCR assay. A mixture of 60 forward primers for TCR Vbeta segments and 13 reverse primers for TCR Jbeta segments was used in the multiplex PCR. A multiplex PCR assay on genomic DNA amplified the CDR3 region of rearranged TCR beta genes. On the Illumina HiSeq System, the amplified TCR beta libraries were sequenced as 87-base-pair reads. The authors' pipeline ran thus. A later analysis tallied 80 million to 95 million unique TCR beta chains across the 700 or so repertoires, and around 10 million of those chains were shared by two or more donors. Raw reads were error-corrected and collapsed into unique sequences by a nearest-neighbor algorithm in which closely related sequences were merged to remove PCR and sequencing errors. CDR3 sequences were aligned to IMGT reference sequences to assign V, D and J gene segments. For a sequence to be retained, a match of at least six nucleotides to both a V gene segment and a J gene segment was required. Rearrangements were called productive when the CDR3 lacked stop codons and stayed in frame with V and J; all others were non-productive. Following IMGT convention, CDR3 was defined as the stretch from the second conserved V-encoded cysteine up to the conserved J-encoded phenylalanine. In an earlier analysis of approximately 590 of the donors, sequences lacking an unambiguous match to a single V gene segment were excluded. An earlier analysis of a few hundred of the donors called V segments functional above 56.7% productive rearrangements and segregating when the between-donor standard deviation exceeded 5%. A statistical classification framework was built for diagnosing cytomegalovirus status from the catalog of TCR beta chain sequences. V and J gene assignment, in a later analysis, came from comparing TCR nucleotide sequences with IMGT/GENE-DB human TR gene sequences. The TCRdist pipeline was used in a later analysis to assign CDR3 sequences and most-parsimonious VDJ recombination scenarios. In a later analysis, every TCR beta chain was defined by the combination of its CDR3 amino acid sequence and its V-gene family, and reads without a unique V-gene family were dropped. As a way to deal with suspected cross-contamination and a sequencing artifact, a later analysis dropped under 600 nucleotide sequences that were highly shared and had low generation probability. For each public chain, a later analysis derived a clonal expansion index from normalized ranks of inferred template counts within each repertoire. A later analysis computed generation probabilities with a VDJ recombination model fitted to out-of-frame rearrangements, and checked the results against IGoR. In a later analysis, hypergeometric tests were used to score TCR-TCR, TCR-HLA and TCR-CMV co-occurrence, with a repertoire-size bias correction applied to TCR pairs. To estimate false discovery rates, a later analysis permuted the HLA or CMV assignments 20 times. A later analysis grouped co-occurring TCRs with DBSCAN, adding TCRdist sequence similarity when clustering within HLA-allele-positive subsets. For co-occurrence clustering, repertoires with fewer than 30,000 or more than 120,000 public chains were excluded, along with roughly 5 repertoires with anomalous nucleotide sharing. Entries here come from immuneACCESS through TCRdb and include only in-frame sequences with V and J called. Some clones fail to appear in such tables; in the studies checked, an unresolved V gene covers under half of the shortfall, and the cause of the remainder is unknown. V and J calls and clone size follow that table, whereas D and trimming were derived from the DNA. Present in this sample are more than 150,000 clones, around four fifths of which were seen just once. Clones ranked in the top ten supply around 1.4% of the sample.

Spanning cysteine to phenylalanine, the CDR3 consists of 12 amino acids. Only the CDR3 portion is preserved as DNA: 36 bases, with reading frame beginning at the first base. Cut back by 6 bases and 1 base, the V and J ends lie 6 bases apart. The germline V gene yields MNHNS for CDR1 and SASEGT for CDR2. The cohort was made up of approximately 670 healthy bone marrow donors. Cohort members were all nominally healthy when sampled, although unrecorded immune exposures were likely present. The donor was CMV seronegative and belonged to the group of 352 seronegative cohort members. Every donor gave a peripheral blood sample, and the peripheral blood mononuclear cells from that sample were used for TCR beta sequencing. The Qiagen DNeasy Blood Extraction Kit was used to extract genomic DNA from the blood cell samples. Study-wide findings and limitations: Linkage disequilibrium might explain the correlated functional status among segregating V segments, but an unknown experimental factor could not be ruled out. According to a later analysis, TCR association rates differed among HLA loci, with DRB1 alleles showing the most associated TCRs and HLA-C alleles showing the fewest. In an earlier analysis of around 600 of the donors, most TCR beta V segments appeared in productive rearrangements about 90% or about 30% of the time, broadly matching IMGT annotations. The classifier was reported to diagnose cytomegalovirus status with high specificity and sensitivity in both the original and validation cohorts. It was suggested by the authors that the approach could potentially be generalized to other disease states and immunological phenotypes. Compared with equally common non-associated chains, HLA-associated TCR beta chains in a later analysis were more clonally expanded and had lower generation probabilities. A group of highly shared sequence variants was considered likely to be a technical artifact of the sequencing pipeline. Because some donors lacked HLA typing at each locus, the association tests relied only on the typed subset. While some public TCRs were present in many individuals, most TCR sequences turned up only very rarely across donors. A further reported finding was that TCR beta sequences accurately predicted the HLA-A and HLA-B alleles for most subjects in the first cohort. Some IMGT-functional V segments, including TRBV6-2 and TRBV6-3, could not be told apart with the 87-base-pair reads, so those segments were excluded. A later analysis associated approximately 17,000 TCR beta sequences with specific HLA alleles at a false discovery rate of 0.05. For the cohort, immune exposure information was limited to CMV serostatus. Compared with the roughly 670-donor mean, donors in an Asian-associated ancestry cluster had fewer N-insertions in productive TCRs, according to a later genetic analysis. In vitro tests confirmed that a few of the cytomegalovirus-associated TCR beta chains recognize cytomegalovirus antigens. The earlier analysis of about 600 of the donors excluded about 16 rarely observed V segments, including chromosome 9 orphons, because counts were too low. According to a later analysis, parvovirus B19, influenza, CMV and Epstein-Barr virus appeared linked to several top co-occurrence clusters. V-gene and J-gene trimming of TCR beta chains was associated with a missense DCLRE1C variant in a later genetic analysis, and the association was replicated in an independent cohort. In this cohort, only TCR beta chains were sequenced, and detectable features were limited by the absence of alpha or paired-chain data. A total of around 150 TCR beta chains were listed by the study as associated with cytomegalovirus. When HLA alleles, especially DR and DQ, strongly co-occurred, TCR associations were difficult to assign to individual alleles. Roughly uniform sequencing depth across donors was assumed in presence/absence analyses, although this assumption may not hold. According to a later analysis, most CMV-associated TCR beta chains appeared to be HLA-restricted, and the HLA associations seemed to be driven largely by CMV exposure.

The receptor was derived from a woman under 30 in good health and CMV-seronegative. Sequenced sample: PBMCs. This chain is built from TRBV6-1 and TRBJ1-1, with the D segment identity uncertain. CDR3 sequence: CASSPQNTEAFF. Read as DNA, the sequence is TGTGCCAGCAGCCCACAGAACACTGAAGCTTTCTTT.